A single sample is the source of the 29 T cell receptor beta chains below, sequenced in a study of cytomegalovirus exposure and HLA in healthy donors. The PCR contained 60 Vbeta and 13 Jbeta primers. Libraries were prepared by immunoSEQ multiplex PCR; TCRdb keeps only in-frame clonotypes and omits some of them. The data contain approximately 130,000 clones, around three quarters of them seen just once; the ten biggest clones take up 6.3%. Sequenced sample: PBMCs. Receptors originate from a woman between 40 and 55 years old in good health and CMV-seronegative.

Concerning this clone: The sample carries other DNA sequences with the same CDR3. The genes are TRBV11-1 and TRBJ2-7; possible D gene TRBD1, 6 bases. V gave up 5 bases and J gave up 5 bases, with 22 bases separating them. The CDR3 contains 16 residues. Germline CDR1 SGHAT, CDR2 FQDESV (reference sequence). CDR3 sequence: CASSAQSGTNFNEQYF. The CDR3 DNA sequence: TGTGCCAGCAGCGCACAATCCGGGACAAATTTTAACGAGCAGTACTTC.

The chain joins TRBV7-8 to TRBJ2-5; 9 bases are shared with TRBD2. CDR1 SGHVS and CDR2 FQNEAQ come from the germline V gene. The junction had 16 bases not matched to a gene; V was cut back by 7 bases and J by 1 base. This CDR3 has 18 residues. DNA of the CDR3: TGTGCCAGCACCCCCATTATTAGCGGGAGCCACTTCCAAGAGACCCAGTACTTC. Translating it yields CASTPIISGSHFQETQYF.

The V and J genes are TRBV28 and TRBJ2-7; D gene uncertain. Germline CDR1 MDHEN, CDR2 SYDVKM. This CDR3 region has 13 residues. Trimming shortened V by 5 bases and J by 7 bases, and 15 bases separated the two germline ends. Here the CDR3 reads CASSREFFVEQYF. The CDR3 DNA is TGTGCCAGCAGTCGCGAGTTTTTTGTAGAGCAGTACTTC.

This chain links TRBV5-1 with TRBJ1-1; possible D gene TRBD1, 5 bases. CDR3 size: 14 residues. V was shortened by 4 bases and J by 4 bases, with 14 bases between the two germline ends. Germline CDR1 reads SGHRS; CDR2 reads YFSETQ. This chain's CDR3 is CASSSGGGATEAFF. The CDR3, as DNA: TGCGCCAGCAGCAGCGGGGGGGGAGCCACTGAAGCTTTCTTT.

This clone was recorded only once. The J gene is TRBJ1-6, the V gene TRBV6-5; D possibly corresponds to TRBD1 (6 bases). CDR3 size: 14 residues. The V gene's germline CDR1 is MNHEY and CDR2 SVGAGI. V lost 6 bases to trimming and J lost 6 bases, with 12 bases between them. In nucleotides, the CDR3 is TGTGCCAGCAGATTGCGACAGGCTAATTCACCCCTCCACTTT. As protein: CASRLRQANSPLHF.

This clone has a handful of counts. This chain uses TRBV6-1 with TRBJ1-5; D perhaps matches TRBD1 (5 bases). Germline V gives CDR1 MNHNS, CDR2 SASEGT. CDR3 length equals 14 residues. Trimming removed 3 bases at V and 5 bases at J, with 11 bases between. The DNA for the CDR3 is TGTGCCAGCAGTGAGAGTGGGGACTATCAGCCCCAGCATTTT. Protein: CASSESGDYQPQHF.

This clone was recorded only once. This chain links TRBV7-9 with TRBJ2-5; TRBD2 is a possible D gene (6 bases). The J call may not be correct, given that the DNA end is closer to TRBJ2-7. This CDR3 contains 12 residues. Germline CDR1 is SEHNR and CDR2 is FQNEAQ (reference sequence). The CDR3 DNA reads TGTGCCAGCAGCCAGGGAGGTTACGAGCAGTACTTC. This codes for CASSQGGYEQYF.

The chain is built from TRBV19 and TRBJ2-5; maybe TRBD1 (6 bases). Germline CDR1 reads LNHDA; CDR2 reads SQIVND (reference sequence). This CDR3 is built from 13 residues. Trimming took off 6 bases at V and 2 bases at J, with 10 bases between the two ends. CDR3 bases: TGTGCCAGTAGCGGGACACCTCAAGAGACCCAGTACTTC. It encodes CASSGTPQETQYF.

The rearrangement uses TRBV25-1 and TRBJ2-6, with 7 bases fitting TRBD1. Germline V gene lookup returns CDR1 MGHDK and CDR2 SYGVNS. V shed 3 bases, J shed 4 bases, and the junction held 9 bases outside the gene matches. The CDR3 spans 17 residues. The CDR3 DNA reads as TGTGCCAGCAGTGACCGACAGGGCCTAGTAGGGGCCAACGTCCTGACTTTC. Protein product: CASSDRQGLVGANVLTF.

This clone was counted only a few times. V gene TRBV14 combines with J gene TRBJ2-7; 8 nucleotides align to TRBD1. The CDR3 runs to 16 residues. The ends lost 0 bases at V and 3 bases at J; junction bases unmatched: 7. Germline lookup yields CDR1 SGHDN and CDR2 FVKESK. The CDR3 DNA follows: TGTGCCAGCAGCCAAGAATGGACAGGGATGTACTACGAGCAGTACTTC. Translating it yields CASSQEWTGMYYEQYF.

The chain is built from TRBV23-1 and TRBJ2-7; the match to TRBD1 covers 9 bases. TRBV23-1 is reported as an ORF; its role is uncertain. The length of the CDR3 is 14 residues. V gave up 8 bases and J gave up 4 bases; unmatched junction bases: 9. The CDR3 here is CASGPGQGVYEQYF. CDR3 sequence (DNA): TGCGCCAGCGGTCCGGGACAGGGAGTATACGAGCAGTACTTC.

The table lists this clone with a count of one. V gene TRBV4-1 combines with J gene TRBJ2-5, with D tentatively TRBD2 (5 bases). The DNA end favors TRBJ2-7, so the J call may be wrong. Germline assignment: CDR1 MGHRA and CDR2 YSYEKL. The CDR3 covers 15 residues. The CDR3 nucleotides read TGCGCCAGCAGCCAAGAGCATGGACGGGGTTCCGAGCAGTACTTC. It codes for CASSQEHGRGSEQYF.

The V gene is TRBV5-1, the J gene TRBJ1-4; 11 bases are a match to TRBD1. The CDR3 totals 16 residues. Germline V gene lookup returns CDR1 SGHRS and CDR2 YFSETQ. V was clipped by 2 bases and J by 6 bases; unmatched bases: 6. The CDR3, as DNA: TGCGCCAGCAGCTTACGGACAGGGGGCGGCTATGAAAAACTGTTTTTT. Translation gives CASSLRTGGGYEKLFF.

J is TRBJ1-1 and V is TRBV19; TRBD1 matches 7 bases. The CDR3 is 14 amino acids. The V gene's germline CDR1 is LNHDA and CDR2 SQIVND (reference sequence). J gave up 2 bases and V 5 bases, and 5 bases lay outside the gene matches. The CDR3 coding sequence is TGTGCCAGTAGTGCCGAGGGGGCAAACACTGAAGCTTTCTTT. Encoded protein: CASSAEGANTEAFF. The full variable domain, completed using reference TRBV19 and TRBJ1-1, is DGGITQSPKYLFRKEGQNVTLSCEQNLNHDAMYWYRQDPGQGLRLIYYSQIVNDFQKGDIAEGYSVSREKKESFPLTVTSAQKNPTAFYLCASSAEGANTEAFFGQGTRLTVV.

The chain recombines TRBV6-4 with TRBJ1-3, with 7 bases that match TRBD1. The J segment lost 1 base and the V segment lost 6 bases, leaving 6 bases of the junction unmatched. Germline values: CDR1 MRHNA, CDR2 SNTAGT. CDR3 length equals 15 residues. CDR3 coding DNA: TGTGCCAGCAGGATAGACAGGGAATCTGGAAACACCATATATTTT. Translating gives CASRIDRESGNTIYF.

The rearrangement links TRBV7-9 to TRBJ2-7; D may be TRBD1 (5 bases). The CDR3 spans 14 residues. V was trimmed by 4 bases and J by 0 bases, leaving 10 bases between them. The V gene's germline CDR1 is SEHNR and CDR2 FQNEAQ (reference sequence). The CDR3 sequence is CASSSFRGSYEQYF. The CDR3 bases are TGTGCCAGCAGCTCTTTTAGGGGCTCCTACGAGCAGTACTTC.

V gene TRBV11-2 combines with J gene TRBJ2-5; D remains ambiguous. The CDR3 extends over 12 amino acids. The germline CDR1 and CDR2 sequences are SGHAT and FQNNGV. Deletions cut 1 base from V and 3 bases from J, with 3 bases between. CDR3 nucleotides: TGTGCCAGCAGCTTAGCAGAAGAGACCCAGTACTTC. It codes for CASSLAEETQYF.

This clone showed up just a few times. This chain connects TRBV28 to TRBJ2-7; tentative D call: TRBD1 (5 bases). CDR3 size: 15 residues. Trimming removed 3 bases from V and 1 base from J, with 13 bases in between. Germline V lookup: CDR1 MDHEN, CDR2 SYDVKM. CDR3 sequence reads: CASSFYRTESYEQYF. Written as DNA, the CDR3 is TGTGCCAGCAGTTTCTACAGGACGGAATCCTACGAGCAGTACTTC.

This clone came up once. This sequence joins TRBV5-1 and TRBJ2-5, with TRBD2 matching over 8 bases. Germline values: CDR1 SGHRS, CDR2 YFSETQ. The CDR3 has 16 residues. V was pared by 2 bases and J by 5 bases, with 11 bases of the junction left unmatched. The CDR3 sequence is CASSLLTSGQGETQYF. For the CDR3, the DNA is TGCGCCAGCAGCTTATTAACTAGCGGCCAGGGGGAGACCCAGTACTTC.

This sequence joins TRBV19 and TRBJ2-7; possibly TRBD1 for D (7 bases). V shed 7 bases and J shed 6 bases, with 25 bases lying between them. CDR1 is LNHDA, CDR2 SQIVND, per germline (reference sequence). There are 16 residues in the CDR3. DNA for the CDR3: TGTGCCAGTAAAGGAGGGACCGGGACAGTCCCCACCGAGCAGTACTTC. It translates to CASKGGTGTVPTEQYF.

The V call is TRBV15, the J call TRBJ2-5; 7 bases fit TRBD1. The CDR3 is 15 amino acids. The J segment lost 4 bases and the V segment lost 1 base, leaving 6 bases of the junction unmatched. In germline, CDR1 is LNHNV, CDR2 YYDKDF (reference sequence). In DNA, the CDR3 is TGTGCCACCAGCAGAGCGGGACAGAAAGGAGAGACCCAGTACTTC. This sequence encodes CATSRAGQKGETQYF.

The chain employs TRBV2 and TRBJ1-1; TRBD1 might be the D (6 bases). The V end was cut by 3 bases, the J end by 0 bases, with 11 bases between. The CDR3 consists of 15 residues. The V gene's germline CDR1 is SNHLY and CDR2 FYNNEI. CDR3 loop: CASSETGRMNTEAFF. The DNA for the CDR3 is TGTGCCAGCAGTGAGACAGGACGGATGAACACTGAAGCTTTCTTT.

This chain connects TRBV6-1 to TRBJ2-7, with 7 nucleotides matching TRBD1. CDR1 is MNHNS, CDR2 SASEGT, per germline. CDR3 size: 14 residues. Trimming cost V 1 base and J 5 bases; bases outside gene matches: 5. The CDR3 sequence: CASSEGNRGNEQYF. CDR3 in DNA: TGTGCCAGCAGTGAAGGGAACAGGGGCAACGAGCAGTACTTC.

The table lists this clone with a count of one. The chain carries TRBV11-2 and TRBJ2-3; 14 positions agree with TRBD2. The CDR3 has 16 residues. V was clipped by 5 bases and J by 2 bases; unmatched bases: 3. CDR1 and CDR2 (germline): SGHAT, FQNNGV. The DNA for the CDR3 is TGTGCCAGCAGCCAGGGACTAGCGGGAGTCACAGATACGCAGTATTTT. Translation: CASSQGLAGVTDTQYF.

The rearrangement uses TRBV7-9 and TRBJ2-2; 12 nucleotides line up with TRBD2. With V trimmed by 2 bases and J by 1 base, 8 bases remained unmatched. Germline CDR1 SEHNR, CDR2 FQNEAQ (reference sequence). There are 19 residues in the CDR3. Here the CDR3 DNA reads TGTGCCAGCAGCTTATTAGGACTAGCGGGACCCTGGAACACCGGGGAGCTGTTTTTT. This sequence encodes CASSLLGLAGPWNTGELFF. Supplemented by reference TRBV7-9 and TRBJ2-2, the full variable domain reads DTGVSQNPRHKITKRGQNVTFRCDPISEHNRLYWYRQTLGQGPEFLTYFQNEAQLEKSRLLSDRFSAERPKGSFSTLEIQRTEQGDSAMYLCASSLLGLAGPWNTGELFFGEGSRLTVL.

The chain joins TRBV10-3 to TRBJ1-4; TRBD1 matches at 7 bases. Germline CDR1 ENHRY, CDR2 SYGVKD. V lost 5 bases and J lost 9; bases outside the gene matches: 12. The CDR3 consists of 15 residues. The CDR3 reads CAISQGQSDGKKLFF. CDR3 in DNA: TGTGCCATCAGTCAGGGACAGTCAGACGGGAAAAAACTGTTTTTT.

CDR3 sequence reads: CASSLTLRVYEQYF. The CDR3 region has the DNA TGTGCCAGCAGTTTGACTCTACGCGTCTACGAGCAGTACTTC. V and J are TRBV28 and TRBJ2-7; no clear D. The CDR3 sequence is 14 residues long. Trimming took off 3 bases at V and 3 bases at J, with 12 bases between the two ends. From germline, CDR1 is MDHEN and CDR2 SYDVKM.

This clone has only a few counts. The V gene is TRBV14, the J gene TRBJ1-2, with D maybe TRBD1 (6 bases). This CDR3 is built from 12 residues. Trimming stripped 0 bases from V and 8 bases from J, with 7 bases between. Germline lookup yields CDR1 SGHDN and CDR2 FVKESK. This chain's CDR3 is CASSQERGGYTF. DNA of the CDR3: TGTGCCAGCAGCCAAGAGAGGGGGGGCTACACCTTC.

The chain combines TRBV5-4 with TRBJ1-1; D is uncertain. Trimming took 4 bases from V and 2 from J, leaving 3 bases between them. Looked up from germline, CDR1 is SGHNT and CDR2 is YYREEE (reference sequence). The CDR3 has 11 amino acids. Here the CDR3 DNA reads TGTGCCAGCAGCCCTAACACTGAAGCTTTCTTT. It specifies CASSPNTEAFF.